One sample yielded the 22 T cell receptor beta chains listed below, sequenced in a study of blood T cell repertoires in COVID-19. This table comes from immunoSEQ multiplex PCR, and its TCRdb copy is limited to in-frame clones, with some not included. The sample includes approximately 54,000 clones, around nine tenths of them seen just once. Sequenced material: peripheral blood. The receptors shown here come from a man in his forties or fifties with acute or convalescent COVID-19.

The rearrangement uses TRBV28 and TRBJ2-4; 8 bases line up with TRBD1. Trimming removed 6 bases from V and 0 bases from J; junction bases left unmatched: 7. The CDR3 has 16 amino acids. Per the germline V gene, CDR1 is MDHEN and CDR2 is SYDVKM. The chain's CDR3 is CASSKGQALAKNIQYF. The CDR3 coding sequence is TGTGCCAGCAGCAAGGGACAGGCGCTAGCCAAAAACATTCAGTACTTC.

The V call is TRBV5-8, the J call TRBJ2-4; 7 bases map to TRBD1. CDR3 length: 18 amino acids. The V and J ends lost 4 bases and 0 bases, in that order; junction bases with no gene match: 13. From germline, CDR1 is SGHTS and CDR2 YDEGEE. The CDR3 spells CASSHGTAIPLAKNIQYF. For the CDR3, the DNA is TGTGCCAGCAGCCACGGGACAGCCATCCCTTTAGCCAAAAACATTCAGTACTTC.

V usage is TRBV6-5 and J usage is TRBJ2-4; 9 bases align to TRBD2. The J segment lost 8 bases and the V segment lost 7 bases, leaving 12 bases of the junction unmatched. The CDR3 totals 15 residues. In germline, CDR1 is MNHEY, CDR2 SVGAGI. The CDR3 DNA reads TGTGCCAGCACCCGGCGGGGGGGGCCGGGGGACATTCAGTACTTC. Amino acids: CASTRRGGPGDIQYF.

The V gene is TRBV9, the J gene TRBJ1-2, with 9 bases identical to TRBD1. The CDR3 sequence is 15 residues long. Germline CDR1 is SGDLS and CDR2 is YYNGEE. With V trimmed by 3 bases and J by 4 bases, 7 bases remained unmatched. The DNA of the CDR3 is TGTGCCAGCAGCGCGAGGACAGGGGCGGCCTATGGCTACACCTTC. Protein: CASSARTGAAYGYTF.

This clone has a single count. This sequence joins TRBV13 and TRBJ1-1; 8 nucleotides match TRBD1. CDR3 length equals 13 residues. Germline-derived CDR1 and CDR2 are PRHDT and FYEKMQ (reference sequence). V gave up 4 bases and J gave up 7 bases; unmatched junction bases: 5. CDR3 in DNA: TGTGCCAGCAGCTCCCCGACAGGGGATGAAGCTTTCTTT. Amino acid sequence: CASSSPTGDEAFF.

With regard to this clone: At the DNA level, this CDR3 is encoded by other sequences in the same sample as well. The J gene is TRBJ2-3, the V gene TRBV9, with no clear D. The CDR3 contains 14 residues. V lost 0 bases and J lost 2, with 7 bases in between. Germline V gene data show CDR1 as SGDLS and CDR2 as YYNGEE. CDR3 DNA: TGTGCCAGCAGCGTAGGAGGCTTCACAGATACGCAGTATTTT. It specifies CASSVGGFTDTQYF. Full variable domain (rest looked up from reference TRBV9 and TRBJ2-3): DSGVTQTPKHLITATGQRVTLRCSPRSGDLSVYWYQQSLDQGLQFLIQYYNGEERAKGNILERFSAQQFPDLHSELNLSSLELGDSALYFCASSVGGFTDTQYFGPGTRLTVL.

The chain uses TRBV3-1 (or the pseudogene TRBV3-2) and TRBJ1-2, with TRBD1 matching 9 bases. The CDR3 covers 15 residues. Germline V gene data show CDR1 as LGHDT and CDR2 as YNNKEL (reference sequence). The V segment lost 1 base and the J segment 5 bases; nucleotides outside the gene matches: 5. This CDR3 is CASSQGPGTGYGYTF. As DNA, the CDR3 is TGTGCCAGCAGCCAAGGGCCCGGGACAGGGTATGGCTACACCTTC.

The gene calls are TRBV11-2 and TRBJ2-7; D is possibly TRBD2 (6 bases). Germline V gene lookup returns CDR1 SGHAT and CDR2 FQNNGV. V was shortened by 3 bases and J by 1 base, with 13 bases between the two germline ends. The CDR3 spans 15 residues. In DNA form, the CDR3 reads TGTGCCAGCAGCTTGCGGGGACTCGTGTCCTACGAGCAGTACTTC. Its protein product is CASSLRGLVSYEQYF. Filled out from reference TRBV11-2 and TRBJ2-7, the complete variable domain reads EAGVAQSPRYKIIEKRQSVAFWCNPISGHATLYWYQQILGQGPKLLIQFQNNGVVDDSQLPKDRFSAERLKGVDSTLKIQPAKLEDSAVYLCASSLRGLVSYEQYFGPGTRLTVT.

V is TRBV28 and J is TRBJ1-5; TRBD1 is a possible D gene (5 bases). Trimming removed 6 bases from V and 5 bases from J, with 17 bases in between. Looked up from germline, CDR1 is MDHEN and CDR2 is SYDVKM. The CDR3 is made up of 15 amino acids. CDR3 region: CASRQSGQLHQPQHF. The CDR3 DNA sequence: TGTGCCAGCAGGCAAAGTGGACAACTACATCAGCCCCAGCATTTT.

The chain recombines TRBV7-9 with TRBJ1-2; TRBD1 might be the D (5 bases). CDR3 size: 12 residues. The germline V gene encodes CDR1 SEHNR and CDR2 FQNEAQ (reference sequence). V was trimmed by 4 bases and J by 7 bases, leaving 10 bases between them. CDR3 sequence reads: CASSSGLFGYTF. DNA for the CDR3: TGTGCCAGCAGCTCGGGACTGTTTGGCTACACCTTC.

This chain uses TRBV12-3 or TRBV12-4 with TRBJ2-2; possibly TRBD1 for D (7 bases). With 10 bases removed from V and 4 bases from J, the gap between germline ends came to 10 bases. The CDR3 runs to 12 residues. The DNA for the CDR3 is TGTGCCACAGGGGGGCCCACCGGGGAGCTGTTTTTT. Its protein product is CATGGPTGELFF.

The CDR3 region is CASSSGLQDTQYF. The DNA of the CDR3 is TGTGCCAGCAGCTCGGGACTTCAGGATACGCAGTATTTT. The genes are TRBV7-6 and TRBJ2-3, with D maybe TRBD2 (6 bases). Germline CDR1 SGHVS, CDR2 FNYEAQ. The CDR3 is 13 residues long. The V gene lost 4 bases and the J gene lost 6 bases, with 11 bases spanning the gap.

The rearrangement uses TRBV18 and TRBJ1-4, with 8 nucleotides matching TRBD1. V dropped 5 bases and J dropped 4; count of bases not matched to a gene: 3. Germline V lookup: CDR1 KGHSH, CDR2 LQKENI. There are 14 residues in the CDR3. The CDR3 DNA reads as TGTGCCAGCTCAGGACAGGGCTTTAATGAAAAACTGTTTTTT. Its translation: CASSGQGFNEKLFF.

The chain links TRBV9 to TRBJ2-3, with D perhaps TRBD1 (6 bases). This CDR3 has 15 residues. The V end was cut by 1 base, the J end by 3 bases, with 12 bases between. Germline assignment: CDR1 SGDLS and CDR2 YYNGEE. CDR3 in amino acids: CASSVLGAPTDTQYF. In nucleotides, the CDR3 is TGTGCCAGCAGCGTACTGGGGGCCCCTACAGATACGCAGTATTTT.

V is TRBV9 and J is TRBJ2-1; TRBD2 aligns across 9 bases. V was clipped by 5 bases and J by 0 bases; unmatched bases: 6. The CDR3 contains 16 residues. Per germline, CDR1 SGDLS and CDR2 YYNGEE. In DNA, the CDR3 is TGTGCCAGCAGTTTAGCGGGAGTGGGCTCCTACAATGAGCAGTTCTTC. Amino acid sequence: CASSLAGVGSYNEQFF.

The chain has TRBV4-1 and TRBJ1-1; D call uncertain. The CDR3 loop spans 15 amino acids. V lost 1 base and J lost 0, with 9 bases in between. Per the germline V gene, CDR1 is MGHRA and CDR2 is YSYEKL. CDR3 sequence: CASSQVGQLNTEAFF. The CDR3 DNA is TGCGCCAGCAGCCAAGTTGGGCAGCTGAACACTGAAGCTTTCTTT.

The chain carries TRBV6-5 and TRBJ1-2, with 10 bases lining up with TRBD1. V dropped 2 bases and J dropped 6; count of bases not matched to a gene: 3. The CDR3 totals 14 residues. The germline V gene encodes CDR1 MNHEY and CDR2 SVGAGI. The DNA of the CDR3 is TGTGCCAGCAGTTACCAGACAGGGGGCAATGGCTACACCTTC. This translates into CASSYQTGGNGYTF.

The chain combines TRBV19 with TRBJ2-7; D may be TRBD2 (6 bases). CDR1 and CDR2 (germline): LNHDA, SQIVND (reference sequence). V lost 2 bases, J lost 4 bases, and 12 bases lay in between. The CDR3 length is 14 residues. CDR3 residues: CASSISAGGYEQYF. CDR3 nucleotide sequence: TGTGCCAGTAGTATATCTGCCGGAGGGTACGAGCAGTACTTC.

The rearrangement joins TRBV7-9 to TRBJ1-4, with 8 bases lining up with TRBD1. Trimming took 6 bases from V and 8 from J; bases not matched to a gene: 14. Per germline, CDR1 SEHNR and CDR2 FQNEAQ (reference sequence). CDR3 length: 16 residues. The DNA of the CDR3 is TGTGCCAGCAGTCCTCTTCCTGGACAGGGTAGCGAAAAACTGTTTTTT. Its protein is CASSPLPGQGSEKLFF.

The rearrangement links TRBV28 to TRBJ1-4; D gene unclear. CDR1 and CDR2 from the germline V gene are MDHEN and SYDVKM. The CDR3 is 14 residues long. Trimming shortened V by 2 bases and J by 7 bases, and 11 bases separated the two germline ends. Here the CDR3 DNA reads TGTGCCAGCAGTTTAGGAGGGTTTAGTGAAAAACTGTTTTTT. This sequence encodes CASSLGGFSEKLFF.

The V gene is TRBV9, the J gene TRBJ2-7, with TRBD2 matching over 9 bases. V trimming: 3 bases; J trimming: 0 bases; junction bases outside the gene matches: 7. Germline lookup yields CDR1 SGDLS and CDR2 YYNGEE. The CDR3 has 16 amino acids. The DNA for the CDR3 is TGTGCCAGCAGCGGTACCGGGACTAGCCCCTCCTACGAGCAGTACTTC. Protein: CASSGTGTSPSYEQYF.

The chain carries TRBV27 and TRBJ1-1, with a weak D call TRBD1 (6 bases). Trimming took 7 bases from V and 1 from J, leaving 10 bases between them. Germline loops: CDR1 MNHEY, CDR2 SMNVEV (reference sequence). This CDR3 comprises 13 residues. The DNA for the CDR3 is TGTGCCAGCACGACAGGTACGAACACTGAAGCTTTCTTT. Its protein is CASTTGTNTEAFF.